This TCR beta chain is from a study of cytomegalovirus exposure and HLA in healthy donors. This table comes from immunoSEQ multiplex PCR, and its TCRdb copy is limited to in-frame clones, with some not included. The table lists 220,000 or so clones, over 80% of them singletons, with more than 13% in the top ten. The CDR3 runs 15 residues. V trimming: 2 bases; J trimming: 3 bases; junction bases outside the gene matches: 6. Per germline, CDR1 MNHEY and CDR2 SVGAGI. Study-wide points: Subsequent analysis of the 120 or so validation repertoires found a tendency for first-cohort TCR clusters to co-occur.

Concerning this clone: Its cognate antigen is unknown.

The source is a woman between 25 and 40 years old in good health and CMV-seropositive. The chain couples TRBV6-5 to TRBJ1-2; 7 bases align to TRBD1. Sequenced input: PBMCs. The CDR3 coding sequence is TGTGCCAGCAGTTACGTACAGGGGATTGACTATGGCTACACCTTC. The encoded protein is CASSYVQGIDYGYTF.